The 22 T cell receptor beta chains in this list originate from one sample, sequenced in a study of cytomegalovirus exposure and HLA in healthy donors. The PCR was carried out with 60 Vbeta primers and 13 Jbeta primers. Produced via immunoSEQ multiplex PCR; TCRdb's table is partial and in-frame only. The sample has 150,000 to 200,000 clones, about 80% seen once. Sequences were obtained from PBMCs. The receptors come from a woman between 45 and 60 years old in good health and CMV-seropositive.

The V and J genes are TRBV6-6 and TRBJ1-5, with TRBD1 matching over 7 bases. Germline CDR1 is MNHNY and CDR2 is SVGAGI (reference sequence). J gave up 8 bases and V 7 bases, and 8 bases lay outside the gene matches. The length of the CDR3 is 13 residues. The chain's CDR3 is CASTTTGSKPQHF. The CDR3 DNA reads as TGTGCCAGCACCACGACAGGGAGTAAGCCCCAGCATTTT.

V gene TRBV7-2 combines with J gene TRBJ2-1, with a tentative D call TRBD2 (5 bases). V was shortened by 0 bases and J by 7 bases, with 13 bases between the two germline ends. The CDR3 is 15 residues long. Germline CDR1 is SGHTA and CDR2 is FQGNSA. For the CDR3, the DNA is TGTGCCAGCAGCTTAGCAGGGAGTCAGTTAAATGAGCAGTTCTTC. This sequence encodes CASSLAGSQLNEQFF.

The chain recombines TRBV7-8 with TRBJ2-1, with 11 bases fitting TRBD2. There are 14 residues in the CDR3. Per the germline V gene, CDR1 is SGHVS and CDR2 is FQNEAQ. The junction had 8 bases not matched to a gene; V was cut back by 1 base and J by 15 bases. CDR3 DNA: TGTGCCAGCAGCTTAGTAGCGGGAGGGCCGGGGTGGTTCTTC. As protein: CASSLVAGGPGWFF. The full variable domain, in which reference TRBV7-8 and TRBJ2-1 provide the parts outside the CDR3, is GAGVSQSPRYKVAKRGQDVALRCDPISGHVSLFWYQQALGQGPEFLTYFQNEAQLDKSGLPSDRFFAERPEGSVSTLKIQRTQQEDSAVYLCASSLVAGGPGWFFGPGTRLTVL.

J is TRBJ1-3 and V is TRBV15, with 9 bases matching TRBD1. The germline CDR1 and CDR2 sequences are LNHNV and YYDKDF (reference sequence). Unmatched junction bases numbered 8, after V lost 6 bases and J lost 8 bases. The CDR3 has 14 residues. CDR3 sequence reads: CATSQNRGQDTIYF. CDR3 bases: TGTGCCACCAGTCAGAACAGGGGGCAGGACACCATATATTTT. The full variable domain, rest sourced from reference TRBV15 and TRBJ1-3, is DAMVIQNPRYQVTQFGKPVTLSCSQTLNHNVMYWYQQKSSQAPKLLFHYYDKDFNNEADTPDNFQSRRPNTSFCFLDIRSPGLGDTAMYLCATSQNRGQDTIYFGEGSWLTVV.

V gene TRBV7-9 combines with J gene TRBJ1-2; D possibly corresponds to TRBD1 (6 bases). CDR1 is SEHNR and CDR2 is FQNEAQ in the germline V gene (reference sequence). Trimming stripped 6 bases from V and 4 bases from J, with 18 bases between. There are 15 residues in the CDR3. The CDR3 DNA reads TGTGCCAGCAGTTTTTATCAGGGGAGTGCCTATGGCTACACCTTC. It translates to CASSFYQGSAYGYTF.

The V and J genes are TRBV27 and TRBJ2-4; 9 bases map to TRBD1. This CDR3 contains 16 residues. With 7 bases clipped from V and 1 base from J, the junction kept 8 bases outside the gene matches. The germline gives CDR1 MNHEY, CDR2 SMNVEV (reference sequence). The DNA for the CDR3 is TGTGCCAGCAATACTCGGGACAGGGTTGCCAAAAACATTCAGTACTTC. Its protein is CASNTRDRVAKNIQYF.

The chain joins TRBV15 to TRBJ1-1; the match to TRBD1 covers 7 bases. This CDR3 has 13 amino acids. Germline V gives CDR1 LNHNV, CDR2 YYDKDF (reference sequence). Unmatched junction bases numbered 4, after V lost 5 bases and J lost 4 bases. The DNA of the CDR3 is TGTGCCACCAGCGGGCAGGGGGGCACTGAAGCTTTCTTT. This sequence encodes CATSGQGGTEAFF.

The V call is TRBV7-9, the J call TRBJ2-7, with 9 positions matching TRBD1. This CDR3 spans 14 amino acids. Germline V gene sequence: CDR1 SEHNR, CDR2 FQNEAQ (reference sequence). V shed 5 bases and J 5 bases; nucleotides not matched to a gene: 7. The DNA for the CDR3 is TGTGCCAGCAGCCCGGGACAGGGCCTCCACGAGCAGTACTTC. Residues: CASSPGQGLHEQYF.

V usage is TRBV4-1 and J usage is TRBJ2-1, with D possibly being TRBD2 (7 bases). The V end was cut by 1 base, the J end by 7 bases, with 14 bases between. Per the germline V gene, CDR1 is MGHRA and CDR2 is YSYEKL. The CDR3 consists of 15 residues. DNA of the CDR3: TGCGCCAGCAGCCAAGTAGGGGGGGCCTGGAATGAGCAGTTCTTC. Translation gives CASSQVGGAWNEQFF.

Turning to this clone: The sample contains more than one DNA sequence encoding this CDR3. The rearrangement joins TRBV5-5 to TRBJ1-3; maybe TRBD1 (5 bases). The V gene's germline CDR1 is SGHKS and CDR2 YYEKEE (reference sequence). The CDR3 is made up of 15 amino acids. The V end lost 0 bases, the J end lost 0 bases, and 7 bases lay between the germline ends. The CDR3 bases are TGTGCCAGCAGCTTGGGACAGAGCTCTGGAAACACCATATATTTT. Translated, it gives CASSLGQSSGNTIYF. Variable domain in full (rest from reference TRBV5-5 and TRBJ1-3): DAGVTQSPTHLIKTRGQQVTLRCSPISGHKSVSWYQQVLGQGPQFIFQYYEKEERGRGNFPDRFSARQFPNYSSELNVNALLLGDSALYLCASSLGQSSGNTIYFGEGSWLTVV.

The chain couples TRBV7-3 to TRBJ2-1, with TRBD2 identical over 11 bases. Germline V gene lookup returns CDR1 SGHTA and CDR2 FQGTGA. V lost 2 bases to trimming and J lost 9 bases; unmatched junction nucleotides: 6. This CDR3 has 15 amino acids. CDR3 bases: TGTGCCAGCAGCTTAGTAGCGGGAGGGCGGGGTGAGCAGTTCTTC. Residues: CASSLVAGGRGEQFF.

The V call is TRBV10-3, the J call TRBJ2-1, with TRBD2 as a possible D gene (6 bases). CDR3 length: 14 residues. The germline V and J ends were trimmed by 10 bases and 5 bases, with 18 bases remaining between them. From germline, CDR1 is ENHRY and CDR2 SYGVKD. The CDR3 sequence: CATRDHPTNNEQFF. The CDR3 bases are TGTGCCACGCGGGACCACCCGACAAACAATGAGCAGTTCTTC.

The chain has TRBV6-1 and TRBJ2-3; 8 nucleotides match TRBD2. The CDR3 is 15 residues long. Germline V CDR1 and CDR2: MNHNS, SASEGT. V shed 3 bases and J 6 bases; nucleotides not matched to a gene: 8. The CDR3 loop is CASSDPGGAWDTQYF. As DNA, the CDR3 is TGTGCCAGCAGTGATCCCGGGGGGGCGTGGGATACGCAGTATTTT.

For the CDR3, the DNA is TGTGCCAGCAGTGAAGTCCTAGCGGGAGCAGAGACCCAGTACTTC. It encodes CASSEVLAGAETQYF. The rearrangement links TRBV2 to TRBJ2-5, with 10 nucleotides matching TRBD2. Per the germline V gene, CDR1 is SNHLY and CDR2 is FYNNEI. V dropped 1 base and J dropped 4; count of bases not matched to a gene: 3. CDR3 length: 15 residues.

The chain uses TRBV7-6 and TRBJ2-7; the match to TRBD1 covers 7 bases. With V trimmed by 6 bases and J by 3 bases, 11 bases remained unmatched. Germline V gene sequence: CDR1 SGHVS, CDR2 FNYEAQ. This CDR3 has 15 residues. Written as DNA, the CDR3 is TGTGCCAGCAGTTCAGTCGAGGGGGCCTTCTACGAGCAGTACTTC. Amino acids: CASSSVEGAFYEQYF.

The V call is TRBV19, the J call TRBJ1-2, with TRBD1 as a possible D gene (6 bases). Germline-derived CDR1 and CDR2 are LNHDA and SQIVND (reference sequence). The CDR3 contains 12 residues. V lost 5 bases and J 8 bases, leaving 12 bases between the germline ends. This CDR3 reads CASSSYRDGYTF. CDR3 nucleotides: TGTGCCAGTAGTTCCTACAGGGACGGCTACACCTTC.

The rearrangement links TRBV19 to TRBJ2-7, with D possibly being TRBD2 (6 bases). This CDR3 spans 14 amino acids. Trimming removed 1 base from V and 4 bases from J, with 11 bases in between. Germline lookup yields CDR1 LNHDA and CDR2 SQIVND (reference sequence). The CDR3 DNA sequence: TGTGCCAGTAGTATAGCCGGGAGAGTTTACGAGCAGTACTTC. This gives the protein CASSIAGRVYEQYF.

The gene calls are TRBV4-3 and TRBJ1-1; D is unclear. The V gene's germline CDR1 is LGHNA and CDR2 YSLEER. Trimming removed 1 base at V and 1 base at J, with 4 bases between. There are 13 residues in the CDR3. CDR3 sequence (DNA): TGCGCCAGCAGCCAAGCGGGGAACACTGAAGCTTTCTTT. Protein: CASSQAGNTEAFF.

The chain carries TRBV15 and TRBJ1-4; 10 positions agree with TRBD1. CDR1 and CDR2 from the germline V gene are LNHNV and YYDKDF (reference sequence). The CDR3 has 15 residues. J was trimmed by 6 bases and V by 5 bases; bases with no gene match: 6. The CDR3 spells CATSVTGTGDEKLFF. Written as DNA, the CDR3 is TGTGCCACCAGCGTGACCGGGACAGGGGATGAAAAACTGTTTTTT.

This clone was observed a handful of times. The rearrangement uses TRBV4-3 and TRBJ2-5, with D tentatively TRBD2 (6 bases). CDR3 length: 19 residues. Germline-derived CDR1 and CDR2 are LGHNA and YSLEER. Trimming took 3 bases from V and 1 from J, leaving 24 bases between them. The CDR3 is CASSHLRAGTLGSQETQYF. CDR3 sequence (DNA): TGCGCCAGCAGCCACCTACGGGCAGGGACTTTGGGTAGCCAAGAGACCCAGTACTTC.

The rearrangement uses TRBV7-8 and TRBJ2-7; D possibly corresponds to TRBD1 (6 bases). Germline V gives CDR1 SGHVS, CDR2 FQNEAQ. The CDR3 runs to 15 residues. Trimming left V 0 bases short and J 7 bases short, with 16 bases between. Here the CDR3 reads CASSLAVQGVGEQYF. The DNA of the CDR3 is TGTGCCAGCAGCTTAGCGGTACAGGGAGTGGGAGAGCAGTACTTC.

This chain joins TRBV30 and TRBJ2-7; D remains ambiguous. The CDR3 is 13 amino acids. The V and J ends lost 0 bases and 2 bases respectively, with 8 bases between them. Germline loops: CDR1 GTSNPN, CDR2 SVGIG (reference sequence). The CDR3 spells CAWSVHITYEQYF. The DNA for the CDR3 is TGTGCCTGGAGTGTACACATTACCTACGAGCAGTACTTC.